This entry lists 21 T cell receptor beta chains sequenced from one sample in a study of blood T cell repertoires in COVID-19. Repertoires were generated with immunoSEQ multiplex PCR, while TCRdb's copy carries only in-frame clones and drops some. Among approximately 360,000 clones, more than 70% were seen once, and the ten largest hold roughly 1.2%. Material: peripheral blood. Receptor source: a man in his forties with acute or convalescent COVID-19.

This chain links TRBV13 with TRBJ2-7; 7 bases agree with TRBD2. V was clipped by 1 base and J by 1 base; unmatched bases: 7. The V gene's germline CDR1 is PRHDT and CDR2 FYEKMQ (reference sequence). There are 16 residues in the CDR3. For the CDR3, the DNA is TGTGCCAGCAGCTTAGACGCGGGAGAAGCTTCCTACGAGCAGTACTTC. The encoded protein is CASSLDAGEASYEQYF.

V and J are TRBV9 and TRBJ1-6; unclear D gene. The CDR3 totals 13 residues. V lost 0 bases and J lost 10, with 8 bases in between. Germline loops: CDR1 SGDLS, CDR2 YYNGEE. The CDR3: CASSVDSKSPLHF. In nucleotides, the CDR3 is TGTGCCAGCAGCGTAGACAGCAAGTCACCCCTCCACTTT. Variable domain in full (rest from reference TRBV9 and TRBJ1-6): DSGVTQTPKHLITATGQRVTLRCSPRSGDLSVYWYQQSLDQGLQFLIQYYNGEERAKGNILERFSAQQFPDLHSELNLSSLELGDSALYFCASSVDSKSPLHFGNGTRLTVT.

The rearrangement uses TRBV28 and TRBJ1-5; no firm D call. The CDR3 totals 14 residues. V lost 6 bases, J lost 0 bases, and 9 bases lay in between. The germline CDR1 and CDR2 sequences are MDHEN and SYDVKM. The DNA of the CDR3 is TGTGCCAGCAGAATCAGAAATAGCAATCAGCCCCAGCATTTT. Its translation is CASRIRNSNQPQHF.

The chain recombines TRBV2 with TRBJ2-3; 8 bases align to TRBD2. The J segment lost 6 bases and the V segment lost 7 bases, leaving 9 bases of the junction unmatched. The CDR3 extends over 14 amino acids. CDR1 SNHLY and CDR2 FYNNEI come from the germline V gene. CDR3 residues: CASKFGRGWDTQYF. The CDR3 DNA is TGTGCCAGCAAGTTCGGGAGGGGTTGGGATACGCAGTATTTT.

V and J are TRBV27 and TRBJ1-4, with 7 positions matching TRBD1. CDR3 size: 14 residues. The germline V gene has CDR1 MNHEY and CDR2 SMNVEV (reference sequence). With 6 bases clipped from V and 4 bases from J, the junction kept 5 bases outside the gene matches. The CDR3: CASRRDRVNEKLFF. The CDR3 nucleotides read TGTGCCAGCAGGCGAGACAGGGTTAATGAAAAACTGTTTTTT.

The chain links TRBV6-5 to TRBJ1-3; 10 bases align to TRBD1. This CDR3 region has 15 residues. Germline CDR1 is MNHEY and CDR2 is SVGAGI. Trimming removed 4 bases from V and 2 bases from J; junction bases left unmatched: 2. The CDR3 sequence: CASSSGTGAGNTIYF. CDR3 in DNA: TGTGCCAGCAGTTCTGGGACAGGGGCTGGAAACACCATATATTTT.

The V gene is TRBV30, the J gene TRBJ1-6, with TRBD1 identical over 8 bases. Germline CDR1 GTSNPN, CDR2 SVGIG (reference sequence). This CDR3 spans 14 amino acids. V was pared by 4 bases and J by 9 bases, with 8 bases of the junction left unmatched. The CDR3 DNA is TGTGCCTGGACTGTTGGGACAGGTCTTTCACCCCTCCACTTT. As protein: CAWTVGTGLSPLHF. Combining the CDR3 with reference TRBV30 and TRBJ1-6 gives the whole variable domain SQTIHQWPATLVQPVGSPLSLECTVEGTSNPNLYWYRQAAGRGLQLLFYSVGIGQISSEVPQNLSASRPQDRQFILSSKKLLLSDSGFYLCAWTVGTGLSPLHFGNGTRLTVT.

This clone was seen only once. The DNA of the CDR3 is TGTGCCACCAGTGCCGGAGAGCAGGGGGCGGGTGACACCGGGGAGCTGTTTTTT. It specifies CATSAGEQGAGDTGELFF. The chain joins TRBV24-1 to TRBJ2-2; TRBD1 agrees at 8 bases. Germline CDR1 KGHDR, CDR2 SFDVKD. This CDR3 is built from 18 residues. V lost 5 bases, J lost 3 bases, and 13 bases stayed unmatched.

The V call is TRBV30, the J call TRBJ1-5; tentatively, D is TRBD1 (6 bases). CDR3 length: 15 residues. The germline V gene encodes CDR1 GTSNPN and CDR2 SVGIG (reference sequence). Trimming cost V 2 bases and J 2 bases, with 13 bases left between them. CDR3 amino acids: CAWSQGFGGNQPQHF. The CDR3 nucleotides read TGTGCCTGGAGTCAGGGGTTTGGCGGCAATCAGCCCCAGCATTTT.

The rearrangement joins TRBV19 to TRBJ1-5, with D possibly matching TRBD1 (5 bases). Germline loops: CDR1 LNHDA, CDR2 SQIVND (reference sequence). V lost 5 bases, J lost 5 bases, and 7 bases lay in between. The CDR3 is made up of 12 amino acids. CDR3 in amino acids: CASSEGDQPQHF. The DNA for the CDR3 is TGTGCCAGTAGTGAAGGGGATCAGCCCCAGCATTTT.

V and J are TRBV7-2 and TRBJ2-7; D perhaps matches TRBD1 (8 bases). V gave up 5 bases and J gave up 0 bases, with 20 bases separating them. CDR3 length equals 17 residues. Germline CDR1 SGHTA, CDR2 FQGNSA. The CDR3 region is CASSTQPGGQVSYEQYF. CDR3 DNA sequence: TGTGCCAGCAGCACTCAACCGGGGGGACAGGTCTCCTACGAGCAGTACTTC.

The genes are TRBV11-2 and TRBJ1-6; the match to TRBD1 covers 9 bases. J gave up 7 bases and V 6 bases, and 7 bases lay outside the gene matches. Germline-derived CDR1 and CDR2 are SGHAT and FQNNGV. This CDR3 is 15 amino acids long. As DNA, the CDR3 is TGTGCCAGCAGGACCGCCGGGACAGGGAATTCACCCCTCCACTTT. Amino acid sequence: CASRTAGTGNSPLHF.

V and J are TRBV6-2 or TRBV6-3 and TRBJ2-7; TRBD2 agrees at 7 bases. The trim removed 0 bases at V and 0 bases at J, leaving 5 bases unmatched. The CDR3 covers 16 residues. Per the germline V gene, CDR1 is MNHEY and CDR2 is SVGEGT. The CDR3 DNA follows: TGTGCCAGCAGTTACTCGGCTAGCGGTAGCTCCTACGAGCAGTACTTC. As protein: CASSYSASGSSYEQYF.

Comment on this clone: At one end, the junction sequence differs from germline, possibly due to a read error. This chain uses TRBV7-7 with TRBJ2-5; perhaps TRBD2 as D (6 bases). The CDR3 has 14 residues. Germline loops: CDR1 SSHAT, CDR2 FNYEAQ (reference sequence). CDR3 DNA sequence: TGTGCTAGCAGCTTTGGGCGGGGCCAAGAGACCCAGTACTTC. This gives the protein CASSFGRGQETQYF. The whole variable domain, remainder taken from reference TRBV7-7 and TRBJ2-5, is GAGVSQSPRYKVTKRGQDVTLRCDPISSHATLYWYQQALGQGPEFLTYFNYEAQPDKSGLPSDRFSAERPEGSISTLTIQRTEQRDSAMYRCASSFGRGQETQYFGPGTRLLVL.

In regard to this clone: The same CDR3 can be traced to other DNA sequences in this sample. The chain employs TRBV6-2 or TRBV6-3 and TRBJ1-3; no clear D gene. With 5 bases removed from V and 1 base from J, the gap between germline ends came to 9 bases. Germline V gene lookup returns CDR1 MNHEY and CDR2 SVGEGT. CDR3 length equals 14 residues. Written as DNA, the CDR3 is TGTGCCAGCAGTAGAGGATCTTCTGGAAACACCATATATTTT. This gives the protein CASSRGSSGNTIYF.

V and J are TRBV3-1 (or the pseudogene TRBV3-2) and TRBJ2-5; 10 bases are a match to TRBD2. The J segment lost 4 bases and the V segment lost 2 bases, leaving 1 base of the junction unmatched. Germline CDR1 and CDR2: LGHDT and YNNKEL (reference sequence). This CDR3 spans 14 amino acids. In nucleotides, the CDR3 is TGTGCCAGCAGCCAACTAGCGGGAGTAGAGACCCAGTACTTC. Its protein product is CASSQLAGVETQYF.

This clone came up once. CDR3 bases: TGTGCCAGCAGTCCCGGGGACTCGAGATCCTACGAGCAGTACTTC. Translating it yields CASSPGDSRSYEQYF. The chain couples TRBV28 to TRBJ2-7, with D possibly being TRBD2 (6 bases). V lost 5 bases, J lost 1 base, and 15 bases lay in between. The CDR3 totals 15 residues. Per the germline V gene, CDR1 is MDHEN and CDR2 is SYDVKM. Full variable domain (missing parts from reference TRBV28 and TRBJ2-7): DVKVTQSSRYLVKRTGEKVFLECVQDMDHENMFWYRQDPGLGLRLIYFSYDVKMKEKGDIPEGYSVSREKKERFSLILESASTNQTSMYLCASSPGDSRSYEQYFGPGTRLTVT.

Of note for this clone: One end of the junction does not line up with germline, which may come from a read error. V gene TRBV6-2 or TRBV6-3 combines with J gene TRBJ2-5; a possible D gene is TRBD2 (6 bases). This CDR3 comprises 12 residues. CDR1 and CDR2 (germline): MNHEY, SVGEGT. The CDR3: CASSYYAGPYDF. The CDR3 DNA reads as TGTGCCAGCAGTTACTATGCGGGGCCTTACGACTTC.

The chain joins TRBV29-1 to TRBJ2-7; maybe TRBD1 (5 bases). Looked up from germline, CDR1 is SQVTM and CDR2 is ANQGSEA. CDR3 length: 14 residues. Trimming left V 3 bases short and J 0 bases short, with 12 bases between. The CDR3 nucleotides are TGCAGCGTTGAGGTCTTCGACAGCTCCTACGAGCAGTACTTC. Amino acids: CSVEVFDSSYEQYF.

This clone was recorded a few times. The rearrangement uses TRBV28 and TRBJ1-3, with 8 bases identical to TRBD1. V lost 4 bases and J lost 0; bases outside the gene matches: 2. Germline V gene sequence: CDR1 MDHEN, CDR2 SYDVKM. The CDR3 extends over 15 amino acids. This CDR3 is CASSSDRGSGNTIYF. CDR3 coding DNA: TGTGCCAGCAGTTCAGACAGGGGCTCTGGAAACACCATATATTTT.

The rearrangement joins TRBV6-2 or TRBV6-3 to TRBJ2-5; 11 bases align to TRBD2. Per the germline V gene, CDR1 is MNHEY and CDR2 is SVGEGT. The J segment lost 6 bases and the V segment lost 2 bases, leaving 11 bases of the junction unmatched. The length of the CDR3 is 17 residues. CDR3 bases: TGTGCCAGCAGTTACCCTTCTTCACTAGCGGGGGAGAAGACCCAGTACTTC. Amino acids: CASSYPSSLAGEKTQYF.